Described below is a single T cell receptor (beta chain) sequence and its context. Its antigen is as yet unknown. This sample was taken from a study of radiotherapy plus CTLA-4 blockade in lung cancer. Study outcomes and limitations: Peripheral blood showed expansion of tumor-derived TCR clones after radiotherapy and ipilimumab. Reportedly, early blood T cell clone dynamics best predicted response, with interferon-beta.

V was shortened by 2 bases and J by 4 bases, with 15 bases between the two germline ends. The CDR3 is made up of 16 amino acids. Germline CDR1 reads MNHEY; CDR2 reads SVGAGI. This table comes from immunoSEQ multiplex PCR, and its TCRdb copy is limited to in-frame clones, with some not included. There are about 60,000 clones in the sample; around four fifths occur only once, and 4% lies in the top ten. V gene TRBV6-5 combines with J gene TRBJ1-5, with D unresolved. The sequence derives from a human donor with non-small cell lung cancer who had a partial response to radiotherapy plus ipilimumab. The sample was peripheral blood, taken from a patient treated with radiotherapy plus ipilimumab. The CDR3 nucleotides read TGTGCCAGCAGTTACCAGGTCCCCAACCCTAATCAGCCCCAGCATTTT. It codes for CASSYQVPNPNQPQHF.